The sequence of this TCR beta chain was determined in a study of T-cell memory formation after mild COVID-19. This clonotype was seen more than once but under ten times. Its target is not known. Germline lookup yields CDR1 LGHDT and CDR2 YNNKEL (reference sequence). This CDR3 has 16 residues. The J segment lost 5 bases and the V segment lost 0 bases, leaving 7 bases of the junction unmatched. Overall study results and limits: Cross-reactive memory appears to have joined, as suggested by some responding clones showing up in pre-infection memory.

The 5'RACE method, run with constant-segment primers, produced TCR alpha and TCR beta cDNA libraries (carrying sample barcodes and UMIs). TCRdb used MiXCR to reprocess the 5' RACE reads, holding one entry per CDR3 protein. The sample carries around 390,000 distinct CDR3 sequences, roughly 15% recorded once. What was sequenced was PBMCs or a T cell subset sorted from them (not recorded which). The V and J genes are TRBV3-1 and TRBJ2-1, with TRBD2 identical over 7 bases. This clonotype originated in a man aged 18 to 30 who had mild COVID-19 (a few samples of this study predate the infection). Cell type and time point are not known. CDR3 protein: CASSQESLAENNEQFF. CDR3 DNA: TGTGCCAGCAGCCAAGAGTCCCTAGCGGAAAACAATGAGCAGTTCTTC.